A single TCR beta chain is shown here with its context. What it binds is unknown. Genomic DNA provided the template from which TCR beta VDJ and CDR3 profiles were obtained. MiXCR was run by TCRdb on the reads, yielding one entry per CDR3 protein. The sample has under 500,000 distinct CDR3 sequences; around a third are singletons. This sample stems from a study of CD8+CD57+ T cells in acquired aplastic anemia. Overall study: The study obtained an average of around 3.4 ug of DNA from sorted CD4+ and CD8+ cells. The study, taken as a whole, reports: Researchers reported that CD8+ Simpson's diversity was not significantly different in patients versus controls.

It was patients with CD8+CD57+ cell expansion by flow cytometry who were chosen for sequencing. A severe acquired aplastic anemia diagnosis applied to all patients. Patients were treatment-naive when blood was sampled. This CDR3 has 19 amino acids. The V gene's germline CDR1 is SGHAT and CDR2 FQDESV (reference sequence). Between the trimmed V and J ends, which lost 0 bases and 4 bases, there was a span of 19 bases. J is TRBJ1-6 and V is TRBV11-1; D possibly corresponds to TRBD1 (6 bases). Sequences were obtained from sorted CD4+, CD8+, or CD8+CD57+ T cells (not recorded which) from PBMCs. This TCR was sampled from a human donor with aplastic anemia. The CDR3 bases are TGTGCCAGCAGCTTAGCCCCCTTCCGTCTACAGGGTTATAATTCACCCCTCCACTTT. Its translation: CASSLAPFRLQGYNSPLHF.